These 19 T cell receptor beta chains came from one sample sequenced in a study of shared clonotypes between healthy human individuals. Sequenced by immunoSEQ multiplex PCR; TCRdb stores in-frame clones only, minus some. This sample yields over a million clones, of which around 97% are seen a single time; 0.95% to 1.5% belongs to the top ten. The specimen sequenced was naive CD4+ T cells sorted from blood. Specified subset: CD45RA+ positively selected. These receptors were collected from a man aged 30 to 45 in good health.

A note on this clone: The junction differs from germline at one of its ends, possibly a read error. The chain combines TRBV5-1 with TRBJ2-1; 11 bases fit TRBD1. Looked up from germline, CDR1 is SGHRS and CDR2 is YFSETQ. CDR3 length: 13 amino acids. In DNA form, the CDR3 reads TGCGCCAGCAGTTTGGGACAGGGGGGTGAGCAGTTCTTC. It specifies CASSLGQGGEQFF.

The V call is TRBV5-4, the J call TRBJ2-1; D may be TRBD1 or TRBD2 (6 bases each). Germline values: CDR1 SGHNT, CDR2 YYREEE (reference sequence). The V end was cut by 2 bases, the J end by 6 bases, with 24 bases between. The CDR3 contains 18 residues. The DNA of the CDR3 is TGTGCCAGCAGCTTTGGGGGAGCCTTAGGGCGGGACATCAATGAGCAGTTCTTC. Translated: CASSFGGALGRDINEQFF.

The chain carries TRBV2 and TRBJ2-3; D not resolved. CDR1 and CDR2 (germline): SNHLY, FYNNEI. The CDR3 contains 15 residues. The V end was cut by 4 bases, the J end by 1 base, with 12 bases between. The CDR3 loop reads CASSGREAGTDTQYF. In nucleotides, the CDR3 is TGTGCCAGCAGTGGACGCGAGGCGGGCACAGATACGCAGTATTTT. The full variable domain, rest sourced from reference TRBV2 and TRBJ2-3, is EPEVTQTPSHQVTQMGQEVILRCVPISNHLYFYWYRQILGQKVEFLVSFYNNEISEKSEIFDDQFSVERPDGSNFTLKIRSTKLEDSAMYFCASSGREAGTDTQYFGPGTRLTVL.

The CDR3, as DNA: TGCGCCAGCAGCTTGGGGGCACCGAACACTGAAGCTTTCTTT. It codes for CASSLGAPNTEAFF. The chain couples TRBV5-1 to TRBJ1-1; D is unclear. Germline values: CDR1 SGHRS, CDR2 YFSETQ. V lost 0 bases and J lost 1, with 7 bases in between. This CDR3 is built from 14 residues.

This clone appeared once. The genes are TRBV5-4 and TRBJ2-7; TRBD1 agrees at 8 bases. This CDR3 has 15 amino acids. The trim removed 1 base at V and 5 bases at J, leaving 8 bases unmatched. Germline values: CDR1 SGHNT, CDR2 YYREEE (reference sequence). The CDR3 DNA follows: TGTGCCAGCAGCTTGACAGGACAGGGTTACAACGAGCAGTACTTC. Translating gives CASSLTGQGYNEQYF.

The chain is built from TRBV2 and TRBJ2-7, with D unclear. With 4 bases removed from V and 4 bases from J, the gap between germline ends came to 5 bases. Germline values: CDR1 SNHLY, CDR2 FYNNEI. This CDR3 comprises 11 residues. The CDR3 is CASSAIYEQYF. The CDR3 coding sequence is TGTGCCAGCAGTGCCATTTACGAGCAGTACTTC.

V and J are TRBV28 and TRBJ2-7; D perhaps matches TRBD1 (6 bases). The V end lost 5 bases, the J end lost 2 bases, and 13 bases lay between the germline ends. The CDR3 totals 14 residues. CDR1 and CDR2 (germline): MDHEN, SYDVKM. The CDR3 nucleotides read TGTGCCAGCAGTATGGGACAAACTACCTACGAGCAGTACTTC. Protein sequence: CASSMGQTTYEQYF.

The genes are TRBV5-1 and TRBJ2-5; no clear D. This CDR3 comprises 14 residues. Germline CDR1 and CDR2: SGHRS and YFSETQ. V was clipped by 1 base and J by 1 base, with 8 bases between them. The chain's CDR3 is CASSLKGSQETQYF. In DNA form, the CDR3 reads TGCGCCAGCAGCTTGAAGGGCAGCCAAGAGACCCAGTACTTC.

The chain joins TRBV4-2 to TRBJ1-1; perhaps TRBD1 as D (6 bases). The germline CDR1 and CDR2 sequences are LGHNA and YNFKEQ. Trimming removed 3 bases from V and 0 bases from J, with 8 bases in between. The CDR3 extends over 14 amino acids. The CDR3 region is CASSQGHLNTEAFF. In nucleotides, the CDR3 is TGTGCCAGCAGCCAGGGACACTTGAACACTGAAGCTTTCTTT.

The chain employs TRBV11-2 and TRBJ2-2; maybe TRBD1 (5 bases). The V and J ends lost 6 bases and 5 bases respectively, with 16 bases between them. Germline V gene data show CDR1 as SGHAT and CDR2 as FQNNGV. The CDR3 length is 15 residues. The CDR3 bases are TGTGCCAGCAGTCTACTTGGGGCTAGGACCGGGGAGCTGTTTTTT. Encoded protein: CASSLLGARTGELFF.

The J gene is TRBJ1-2, the V gene TRBV4-1, with D uncertain. The V gene's germline CDR1 is MGHRA and CDR2 YSYEKL. This CDR3 has 14 residues. The V and J ends lost 0 bases and 4 bases respectively, with 9 bases between them. CDR3 amino acids: CASSQDLVAYGYTF. The CDR3 DNA sequence: TGCGCCAGCAGCCAAGATTTGGTAGCCTATGGCTACACCTTC.

The chain is built from TRBV15 and TRBJ2-4; the match to TRBD1 covers 9 bases. Looked up from germline, CDR1 is LNHNV and CDR2 is YYDKDF (reference sequence). The ends lost 0 bases at V and 8 bases at J; junction bases unmatched: 5. This CDR3 is 15 amino acids long. CDR3 nucleotides: TGTGCCACCAGCAGAGAACAGGGGGCTGGTGACATTCAGTACTTC. Translation gives CATSREQGAGDIQYF.

V and J are TRBV18 and TRBJ2-5, with TRBD2 as a possible D gene (5 bases). Per the germline V gene, CDR1 is KGHSH and CDR2 is LQKENI. CDR3 length: 18 amino acids. The V and J ends lost 7 bases and 4 bases respectively, with 28 bases between them. The CDR3 DNA follows: TGTGCCAGCTATGTCACCAATGGGAGAATGGAACGCTTAGAGACCCAGTACTTC. This sequence encodes CASYVTNGRMERLETQYF.

This chain connects TRBV9 to TRBJ2-2; D is uncertain. The CDR3 runs to 15 residues. Deletions cut 0 bases from V and 0 bases from J, with 6 bases between. Germline lookup yields CDR1 SGDLS and CDR2 YYNGEE. Here the CDR3 DNA reads TGTGCCAGCAGCGTAGTTGCGGCGAACACCGGGGAGCTGTTTTTT. This codes for CASSVVAANTGELFF. The full variable domain, completed using reference TRBV9 and TRBJ2-2, is DSGVTQTPKHLITATGQRVTLRCSPRSGDLSVYWYQQSLDQGLQFLIQYYNGEERAKGNILERFSAQQFPDLHSELNLSSLELGDSALYFCASSVVAANTGELFFGEGSRLTVL.

The CDR3 here is CSVGAGGGYEQYF. The CDR3, as DNA: TGCAGCGTTGGGGCAGGGGGCGGTTACGAGCAGTACTTC. V and J are TRBV29-1 and TRBJ2-7; 8 bases map to TRBD1. Germline CDR1 SQVTM, CDR2 ANQGSEA. J gave up 4 bases and V 4 bases, and 6 bases lay outside the gene matches. CDR3 length equals 13 residues.

This sequence joins TRBV28 and TRBJ2-5, with 7 bases lining up with TRBD2. Germline CDR1 MDHEN, CDR2 SYDVKM. The CDR3 runs 18 residues. Germline trimming cut 6 bases from V and 2 bases from J; bases unmatched to any gene: 18. CDR3 in amino acids: CASRRGASLWGGQETQYF. The CDR3 DNA sequence: TGTGCCAGCAGACGCGGAGCGAGTTTATGGGGGGGGCAAGAGACCCAGTACTTC.

The chain recombines TRBV29-1 with TRBJ2-7; TRBD2 agrees at 8 bases. Losses at the gene ends were 7 bases for V and 4 bases for J; bases not matched to a gene: 12. This CDR3 is 14 amino acids long. The germline V gene has CDR1 SQVTM and CDR2 ANQGSEA. The CDR3 region is CSAGGAGTAYEQYF. The CDR3 region has the DNA TGCAGCGCCGGGGGGGCAGGGACGGCGTACGAGCAGTACTTC.

V gene TRBV28 combines with J gene TRBJ2-7; maybe TRBD1 (6 bases). There are 12 residues in the CDR3. V shed 10 bases and J shed 2 bases, with 12 bases lying between them. Germline CDR1 and CDR2: MDHEN and SYDVKM. The DNA for the CDR3 is TGTGCCACCAACAGGGATACCTACGAGCAGTACTTC. It encodes CATNRDTYEQYF.

The V call is TRBV28, the J call TRBJ2-4, with D possibly matching TRBD2 (7 bases). This CDR3 region has 14 residues. Germline V gene lookup returns CDR1 MDHEN and CDR2 SYDVKM. V was clipped by 8 bases and J by 3 bases, with 14 bases between them. CDR3: CASALGGVKNIQYF. CDR3 in DNA: TGTGCCAGCGCTCTAGGGGGGGTCAAAAACATTCAGTACTTC.